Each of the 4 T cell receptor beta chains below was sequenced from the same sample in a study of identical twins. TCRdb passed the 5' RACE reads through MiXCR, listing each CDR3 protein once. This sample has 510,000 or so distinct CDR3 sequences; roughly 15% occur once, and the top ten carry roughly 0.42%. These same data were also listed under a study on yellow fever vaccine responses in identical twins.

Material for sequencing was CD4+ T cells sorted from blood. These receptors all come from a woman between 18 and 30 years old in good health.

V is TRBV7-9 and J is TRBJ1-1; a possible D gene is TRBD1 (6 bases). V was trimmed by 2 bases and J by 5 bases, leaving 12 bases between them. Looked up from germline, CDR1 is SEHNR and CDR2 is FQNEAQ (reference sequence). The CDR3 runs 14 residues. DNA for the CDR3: TGTGCCAGCAGCTTACTGGGGGCGGCAACTGAAGCTTTCTTT. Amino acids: CASSLLGAATEAFF.

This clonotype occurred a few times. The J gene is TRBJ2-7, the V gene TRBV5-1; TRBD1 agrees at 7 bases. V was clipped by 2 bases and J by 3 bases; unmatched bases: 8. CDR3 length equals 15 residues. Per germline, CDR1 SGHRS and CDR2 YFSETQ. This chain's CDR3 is CASSFRVAGGYEQYV. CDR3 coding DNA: TGCGCCAGCAGCTTCCGGGTCGCAGGGGGCTACGAGCAGTACGTC.

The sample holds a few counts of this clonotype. This CDR3 is CASSVTDRVGNEQFF. The DNA for the CDR3 is TGTGCCAGCAGCGTCACGGACAGGGTGGGGAATGAGCAGTTCTTC. J is TRBJ2-1 and V is TRBV9, with 8 bases matching TRBD1. Germline CDR1 SGDLS, CDR2 YYNGEE. This CDR3 has 15 residues. Trimming took 2 bases from V and 7 from J; bases not matched to a gene: 8.

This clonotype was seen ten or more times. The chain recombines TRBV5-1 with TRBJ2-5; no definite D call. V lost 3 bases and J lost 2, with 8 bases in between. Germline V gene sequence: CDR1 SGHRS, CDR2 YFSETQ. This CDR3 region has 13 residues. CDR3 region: CASSSTVQETQYF. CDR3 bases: TGCGCCAGCAGCTCAACGGTACAAGAGACCCAGTACTTC.